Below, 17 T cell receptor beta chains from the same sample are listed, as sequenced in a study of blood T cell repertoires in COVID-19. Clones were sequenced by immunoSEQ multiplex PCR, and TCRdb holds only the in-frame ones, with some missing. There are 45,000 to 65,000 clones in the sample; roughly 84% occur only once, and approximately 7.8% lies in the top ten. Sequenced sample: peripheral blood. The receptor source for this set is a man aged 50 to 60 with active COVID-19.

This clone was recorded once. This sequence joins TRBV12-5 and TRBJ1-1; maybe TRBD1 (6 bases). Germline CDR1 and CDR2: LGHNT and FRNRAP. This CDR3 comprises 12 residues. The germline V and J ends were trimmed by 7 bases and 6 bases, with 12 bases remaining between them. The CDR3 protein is CASALRGSEAFF. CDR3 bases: TGTGCTAGTGCCCTAAGGGGGTCTGAAGCTTTCTTT.

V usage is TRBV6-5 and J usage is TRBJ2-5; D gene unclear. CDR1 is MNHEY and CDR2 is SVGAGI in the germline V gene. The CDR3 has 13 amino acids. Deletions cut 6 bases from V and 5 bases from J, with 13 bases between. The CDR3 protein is CASRYRAKETQYF. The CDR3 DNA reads TGTGCCAGCAGATACAGAGCCAAGGAGACCCAGTACTTC.

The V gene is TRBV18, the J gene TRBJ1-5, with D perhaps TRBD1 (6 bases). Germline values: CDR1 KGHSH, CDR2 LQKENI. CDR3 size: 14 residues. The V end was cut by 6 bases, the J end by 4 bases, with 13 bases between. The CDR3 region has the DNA TGTGCCAGCTCGACCGGACAGCCAAATCAGCCCCAGCATTTT. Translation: CASSTGQPNQPQHF.

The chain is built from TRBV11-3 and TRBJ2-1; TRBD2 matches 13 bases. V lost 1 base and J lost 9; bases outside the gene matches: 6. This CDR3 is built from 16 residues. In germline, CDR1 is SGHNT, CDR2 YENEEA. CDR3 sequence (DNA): TGTGCCAGCAGCTTAGGACTAGCGGGAGGTTTCGGTGAGCAGTTCTTC. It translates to CASSLGLAGGFGEQFF.

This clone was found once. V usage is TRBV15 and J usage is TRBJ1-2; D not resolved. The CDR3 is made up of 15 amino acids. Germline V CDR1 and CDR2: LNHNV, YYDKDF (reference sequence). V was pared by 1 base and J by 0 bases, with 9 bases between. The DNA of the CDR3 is TGTGCCACCAGCAGAGTCCGGGAGGCTAACTATGGCTACACCTTC. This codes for CATSRVREANYGYTF.

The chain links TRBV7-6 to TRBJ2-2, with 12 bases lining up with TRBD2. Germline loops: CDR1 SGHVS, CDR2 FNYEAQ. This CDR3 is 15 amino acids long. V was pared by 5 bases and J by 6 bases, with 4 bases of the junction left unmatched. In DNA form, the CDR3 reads TGTGCCAGCAGCCCAGGGACTAGCGGGTCCGGGGAGCTGTTTTTT. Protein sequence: CASSPGTSGSGELFF. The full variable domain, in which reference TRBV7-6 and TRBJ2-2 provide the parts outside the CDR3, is GAGVSQSPRYKVTKRGQDVALRCDPISGHVSLYWYRQALGQGPEFLTYFNYEAQQDKSGLPNDRFSAERPEGSISTLTIQRTEQRDSAMYRCASSPGTSGSGELFFGEGSRLTVL.

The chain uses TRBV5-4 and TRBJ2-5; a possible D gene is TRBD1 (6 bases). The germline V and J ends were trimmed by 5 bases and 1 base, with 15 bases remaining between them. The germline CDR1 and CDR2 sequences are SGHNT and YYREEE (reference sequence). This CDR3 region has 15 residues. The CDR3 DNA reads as TGTGCCAGCAGGTATCAAAACAGGGCCCAAGAGACCCAGTACTTC. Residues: CASRYQNRAQETQYF.

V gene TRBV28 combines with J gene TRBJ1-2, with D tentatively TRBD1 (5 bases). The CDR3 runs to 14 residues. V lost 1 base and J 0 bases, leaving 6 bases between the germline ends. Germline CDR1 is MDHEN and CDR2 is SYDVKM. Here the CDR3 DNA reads TGTGCCAGCAGTTTATTACAGGCTAACTATGGCTACACCTTC. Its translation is CASSLLQANYGYTF.

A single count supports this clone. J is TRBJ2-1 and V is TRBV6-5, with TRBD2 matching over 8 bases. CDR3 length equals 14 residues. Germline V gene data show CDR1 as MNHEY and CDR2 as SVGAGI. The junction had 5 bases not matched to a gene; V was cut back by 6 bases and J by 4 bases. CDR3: CASRRLALYNEQFF. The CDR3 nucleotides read TGTGCCAGCAGACGACTAGCGCTATACAATGAGCAGTTCTTC.

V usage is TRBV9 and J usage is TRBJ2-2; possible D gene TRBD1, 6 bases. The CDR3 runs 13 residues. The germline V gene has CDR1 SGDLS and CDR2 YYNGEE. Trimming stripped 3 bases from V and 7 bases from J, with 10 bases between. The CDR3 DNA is TGTGCCAGCAGCGCGAGACAGGACGGGGAGCTGTTTTTT. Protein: CASSARQDGELFF.

CDR3 DNA: TGCGCCAGCAGCCCTAGGGGGGGCTTGTACGAGCAGTACTTC. It specifies CASSPRGGLYEQYF. The chain couples TRBV5-1 to TRBJ2-7; D is possibly TRBD2 (7 bases). The germline CDR1 and CDR2 sequences are SGHRS and YFSETQ. The CDR3 runs to 14 residues. V lost 4 bases, J lost 4 bases, and 15 bases lay in between.

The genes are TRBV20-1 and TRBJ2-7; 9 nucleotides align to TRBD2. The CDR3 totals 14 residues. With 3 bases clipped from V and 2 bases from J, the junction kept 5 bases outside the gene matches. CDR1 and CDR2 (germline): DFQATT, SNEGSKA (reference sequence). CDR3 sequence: CSASRLAATYEQYF. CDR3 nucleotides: TGCAGTGCTAGTAGACTAGCGGCCACCTACGAGCAGTACTTC.

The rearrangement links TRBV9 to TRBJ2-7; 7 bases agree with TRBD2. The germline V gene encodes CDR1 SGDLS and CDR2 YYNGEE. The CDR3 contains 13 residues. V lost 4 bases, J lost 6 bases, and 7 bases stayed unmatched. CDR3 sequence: CASSPRWEGEQYF. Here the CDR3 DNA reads TGTGCCAGCAGCCCACGCTGGGAGGGCGAGCAGTACTTC.

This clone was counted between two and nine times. The CDR3: CASSYSSSGGQYEQYF. The CDR3 coding sequence is TGTGCCAGCAGTTACTCGTCGAGCGGGGGCCAATACGAGCAGTACTTC. The chain links TRBV6-2 or TRBV6-3 to TRBJ2-7; 8 nucleotides line up with TRBD2. J gave up 4 bases and V 0 bases, and 8 bases lay outside the gene matches. Germline lookup yields CDR1 MNHEY and CDR2 SVGEGT. CDR3 length equals 16 residues.

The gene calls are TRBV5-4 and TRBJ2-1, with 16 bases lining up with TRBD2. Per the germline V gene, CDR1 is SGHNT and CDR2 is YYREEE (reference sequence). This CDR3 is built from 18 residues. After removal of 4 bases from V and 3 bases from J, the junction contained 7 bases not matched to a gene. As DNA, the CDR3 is TGTGCCAGCAGCCCGGGACTAGCGGGAGGGGCTATCTACAATGAGCAGTTCTTC. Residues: CASSPGLAGGAIYNEQFF.

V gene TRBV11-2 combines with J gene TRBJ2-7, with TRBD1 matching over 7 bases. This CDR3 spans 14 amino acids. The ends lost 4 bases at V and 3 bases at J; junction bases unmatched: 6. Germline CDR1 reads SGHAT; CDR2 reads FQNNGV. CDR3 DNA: TGTGCCAGCAGCTGGGGGACAGTGAGCTACGAGCAGTACTTC. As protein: CASSWGTVSYEQYF.

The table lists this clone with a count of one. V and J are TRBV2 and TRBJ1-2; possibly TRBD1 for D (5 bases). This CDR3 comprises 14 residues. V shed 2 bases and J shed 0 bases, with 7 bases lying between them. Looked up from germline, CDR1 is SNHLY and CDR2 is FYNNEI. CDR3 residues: CASSELGANYGYTF. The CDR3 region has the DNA TGTGCCAGCAGTGAACTAGGGGCTAACTATGGCTACACCTTC.